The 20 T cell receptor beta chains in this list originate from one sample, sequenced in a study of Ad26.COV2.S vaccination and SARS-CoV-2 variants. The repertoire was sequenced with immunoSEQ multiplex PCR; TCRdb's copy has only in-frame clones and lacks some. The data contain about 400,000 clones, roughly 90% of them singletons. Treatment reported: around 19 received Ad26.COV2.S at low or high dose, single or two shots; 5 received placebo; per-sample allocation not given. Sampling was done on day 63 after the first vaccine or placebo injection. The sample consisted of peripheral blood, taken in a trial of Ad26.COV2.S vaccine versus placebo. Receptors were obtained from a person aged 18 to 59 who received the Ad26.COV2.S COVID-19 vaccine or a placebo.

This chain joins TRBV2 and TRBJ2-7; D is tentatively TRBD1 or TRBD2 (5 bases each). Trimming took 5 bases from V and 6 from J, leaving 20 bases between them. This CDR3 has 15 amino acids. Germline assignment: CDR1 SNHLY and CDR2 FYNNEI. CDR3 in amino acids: CASSRFRTGDGEQYF. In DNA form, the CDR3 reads TGTGCCAGCAGTAGATTTCGAACTGGGGACGGCGAGCAGTACTTC.

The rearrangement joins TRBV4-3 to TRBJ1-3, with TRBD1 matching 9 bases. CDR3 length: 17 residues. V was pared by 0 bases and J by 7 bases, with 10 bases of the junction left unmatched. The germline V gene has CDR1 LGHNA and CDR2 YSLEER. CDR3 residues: CASSQDPGTGSFNTIYF. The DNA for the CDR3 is TGCGCCAGCAGCCAAGATCCCGGGACAGGGTCGTTCAACACCATATATTTT.

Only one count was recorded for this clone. The CDR3 reads CASLAGQGYGYTF. The CDR3, as DNA: TGTGCCAGCCTCGCGGGACAGGGCTATGGCTACACCTTC. The V gene is TRBV6-5, the J gene TRBJ1-2, with TRBD1 matching over 9 bases. This CDR3 has 13 amino acids. With 8 bases clipped from V and 4 bases from J, the junction kept 5 bases outside the gene matches. CDR1 and CDR2 (germline): MNHEY, SVGAGI.

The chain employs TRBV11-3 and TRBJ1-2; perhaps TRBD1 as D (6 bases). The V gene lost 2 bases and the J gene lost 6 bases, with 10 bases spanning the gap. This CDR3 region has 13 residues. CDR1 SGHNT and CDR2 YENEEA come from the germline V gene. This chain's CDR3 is CASSLSRGNGYTF. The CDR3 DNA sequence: TGTGCCAGCAGCTTAAGCAGGGGAAATGGCTACACCTTC. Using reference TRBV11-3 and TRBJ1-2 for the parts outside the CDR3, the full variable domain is EAGVVQSPRYKIIEKKQPVAFWCNPISGHNTLYWYLQNLGQGPELLIRYENEEAVDDSQLPKDRFSAERLKGVDSTLKIQPAELGDSAVYLCASSLSRGNGYTFGSGTRLTVV.

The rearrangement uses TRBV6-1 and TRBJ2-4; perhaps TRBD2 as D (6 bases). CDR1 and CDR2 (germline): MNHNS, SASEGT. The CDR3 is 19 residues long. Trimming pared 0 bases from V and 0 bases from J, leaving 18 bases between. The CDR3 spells CASSEAFYGGNLAKNIQYF. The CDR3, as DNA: TGTGCCAGCAGTGAAGCTTTCTACGGGGGAAACCTAGCCAAAAACATTCAGTACTTC.

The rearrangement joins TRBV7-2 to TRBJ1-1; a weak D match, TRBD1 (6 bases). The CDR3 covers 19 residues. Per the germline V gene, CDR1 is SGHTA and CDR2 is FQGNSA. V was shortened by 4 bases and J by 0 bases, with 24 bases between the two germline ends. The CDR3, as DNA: TGTGCCAGCAGCTCACCCCGCTGGGGGACGGGGGGCATGAACACTGAAGCTTTCTTT. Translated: CASSSPRWGTGGMNTEAFF.

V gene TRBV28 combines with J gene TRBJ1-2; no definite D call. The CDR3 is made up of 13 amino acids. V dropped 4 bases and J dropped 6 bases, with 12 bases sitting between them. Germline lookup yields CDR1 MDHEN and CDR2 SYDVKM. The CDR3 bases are TGTGCCAGCAGTTCAGGACCGTCTGATGGCTACACCTTC. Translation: CASSSGPSDGYTF.

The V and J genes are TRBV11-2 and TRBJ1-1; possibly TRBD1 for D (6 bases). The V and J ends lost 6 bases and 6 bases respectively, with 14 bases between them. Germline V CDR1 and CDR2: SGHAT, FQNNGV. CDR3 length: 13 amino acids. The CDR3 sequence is CASRPEGGSEAFF. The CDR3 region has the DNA TGTGCCAGCAGACCTGAAGGGGGGTCTGAAGCTTTCTTT.

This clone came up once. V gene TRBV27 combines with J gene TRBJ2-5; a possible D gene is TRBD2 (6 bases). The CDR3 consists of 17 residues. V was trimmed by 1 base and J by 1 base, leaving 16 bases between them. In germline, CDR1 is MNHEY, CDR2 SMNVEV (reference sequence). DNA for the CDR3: TGTGCCAGCAGTTTATACCCCACCCGGGGACTCCAAGAGACCCAGTACTTC. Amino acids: CASSLYPTRGLQETQYF.

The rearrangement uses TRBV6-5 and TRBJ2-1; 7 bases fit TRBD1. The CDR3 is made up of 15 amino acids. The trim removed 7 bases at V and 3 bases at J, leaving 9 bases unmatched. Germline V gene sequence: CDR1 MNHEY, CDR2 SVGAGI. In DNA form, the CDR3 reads TGTGCCAGCAAGGACCGGGACAGTTACTACAATGAGCAGTTCTTC. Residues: CASKDRDSYYNEQFF.

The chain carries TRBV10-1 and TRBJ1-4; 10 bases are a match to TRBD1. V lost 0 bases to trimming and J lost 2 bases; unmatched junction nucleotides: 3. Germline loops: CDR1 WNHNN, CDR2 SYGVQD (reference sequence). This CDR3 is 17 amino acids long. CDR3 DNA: TGCGCCAGCAGTGAGTCAGGGACAGGGGTTACTAATGAAAAACTGTTTTTT. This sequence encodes CASSESGTGVTNEKLFF.

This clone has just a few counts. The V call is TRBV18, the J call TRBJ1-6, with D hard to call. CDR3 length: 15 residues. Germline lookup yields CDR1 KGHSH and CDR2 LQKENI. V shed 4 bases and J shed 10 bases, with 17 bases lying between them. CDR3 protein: CASSRGQRSRSPLHF. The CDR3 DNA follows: TGTGCCAGCTCACGAGGTCAAAGAAGTCGGTCACCCCTCCACTTT.

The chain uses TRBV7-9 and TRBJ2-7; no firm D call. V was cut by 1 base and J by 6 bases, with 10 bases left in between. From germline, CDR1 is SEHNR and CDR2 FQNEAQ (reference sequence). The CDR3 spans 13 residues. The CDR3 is CASSLVGRIEQYF. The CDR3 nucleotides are TGTGCCAGCAGCTTAGTTGGACGGATCGAGCAGTACTTC.

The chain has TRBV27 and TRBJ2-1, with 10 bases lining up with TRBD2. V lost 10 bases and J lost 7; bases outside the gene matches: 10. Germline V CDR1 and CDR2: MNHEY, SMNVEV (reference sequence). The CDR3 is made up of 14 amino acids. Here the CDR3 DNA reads TGTGCCACTTCCCTGAGCGGGGGGGAGAATGAGCAGTTCTTC. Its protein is CATSLSGGENEQFF.

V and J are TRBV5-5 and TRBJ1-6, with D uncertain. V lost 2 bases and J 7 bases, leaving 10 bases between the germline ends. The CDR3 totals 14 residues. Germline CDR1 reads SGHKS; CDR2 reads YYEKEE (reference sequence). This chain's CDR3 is CASSFRELNSPLHF. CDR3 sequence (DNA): TGTGCCAGCAGCTTTCGAGAGTTAAATTCACCCCTCCACTTT.

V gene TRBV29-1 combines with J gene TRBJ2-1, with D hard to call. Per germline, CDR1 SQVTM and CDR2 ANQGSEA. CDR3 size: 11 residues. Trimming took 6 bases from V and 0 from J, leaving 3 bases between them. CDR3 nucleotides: TGCAGCGTGGACTCCTACAATGAGCAGTTCTTC. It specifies CSVDSYNEQFF.

Here the CDR3 reads CASSQSPTGKTFTDTQYF. In DNA, the CDR3 is TGTGCCAGCAGCCAGTCCCCGACAGGGAAAACCTTCACAGATACGCAGTATTTT. The V gene is TRBV3-1 (or the pseudogene TRBV3-2), the J gene TRBJ2-3, with 7 nucleotides matching TRBD1. CDR3 length: 18 amino acids. Germline values: CDR1 LGHDT, CDR2 YNNKEL (reference sequence). J lost 2 bases, V lost 3 bases, and 14 bases had no gene match.

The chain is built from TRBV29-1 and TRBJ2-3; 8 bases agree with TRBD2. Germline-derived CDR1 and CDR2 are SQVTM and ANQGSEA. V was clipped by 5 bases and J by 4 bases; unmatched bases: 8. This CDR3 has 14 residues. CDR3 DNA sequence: TGCAGCGTTCCGACGGGGGGGGCCTCAGATACGCAGTATTTT. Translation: CSVPTGGASDTQYF.

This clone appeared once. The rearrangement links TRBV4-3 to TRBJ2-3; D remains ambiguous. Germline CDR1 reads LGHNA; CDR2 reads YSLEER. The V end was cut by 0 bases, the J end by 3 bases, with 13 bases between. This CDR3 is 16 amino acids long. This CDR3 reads CASSQEGNSFTDTQYF. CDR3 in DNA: TGCGCCAGCAGCCAAGAAGGGAATTCATTTACAGATACGCAGTATTTT.

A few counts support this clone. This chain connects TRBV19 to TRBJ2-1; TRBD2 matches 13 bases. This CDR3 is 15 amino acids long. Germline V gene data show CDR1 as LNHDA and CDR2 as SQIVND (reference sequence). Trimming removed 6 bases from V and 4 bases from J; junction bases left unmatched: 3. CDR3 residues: CASRMTSGGYNEQFF. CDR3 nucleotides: TGTGCCAGTAGGATGACTAGCGGGGGGTACAATGAGCAGTTCTTC. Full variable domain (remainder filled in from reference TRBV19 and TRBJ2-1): DGGITQSPKYLFRKEGQNVTLSCEQNLNHDAMYWYRQDPGQGLRLIYYSQIVNDFQKGDIAEGYSVSREKKESFPLTVTSAQKNPTAFYLCASRMTSGGYNEQFFGPGTRLTVL.